These T cell receptor beta chains were read from a single sample in a study of blood T cell repertoires in COVID-19. Only in-frame clones appear in the TCRdb table, and some are missing; sequencing was by immunoSEQ multiplex PCR. The sample has some 330,000 clones, about four fifths seen once. The sample comprised PBMCs or T cells enriched from blood (not recorded which). These receptors were taken from a woman aged 50 to 65 who had recovered from COVID-19. Both conserved end residues are part of each CDR3. D genes are given only for firm matches. Clone sizes are given selectively: once, few, many, or a class where the clone is expanded.

V gene	J gene	clone size	D gene	CDR3 protein	CDR3 DNA
TRBV4-1	TRBJ1-6	NA	NA	CASSQGTPTGPSPLHF	TGCGCCAGCAGCCAAGGCACCCCGACAGGACCTTCACCCCTCCACTTT
TRBV5-1	TRBJ1-2	NA	NA	CASSLDSYGYTF	TGCGCCAGCAGCTTGGATAGTTATGGCTACACCTTC
TRBV7-3	TRBJ1-2	NA	NA	CASSLMAGPWNYGYTF	TGTGCCAGCAGCTTAATGGCGGGACCATGGAACTATGGCTACACCTTC
TRBV19	TRBJ2-7	NA	TRBD1	CASSARSGQGPRFGQYF	TGTGCCAGTAGTGCCAGGTCGGGACAGGGCCCACGCTTTGGGCAGTACTTC
TRBV27	TRBJ1-2	NA	NA	CASSLVTGLPYGYTF	TGTGCCAGCAGCCTTGTTACGGGACTCCCCTATGGCTACACCTTC
TRBV24-1	TRBJ1-2	NA	TRBD1	CATSDLIFRDRDLPNYGYTF	TGTGCCACCAGTGATTTAATTTTCCGGGACAGGGACCTGCCCAACTATGGCTACACCTTC
TRBV5-1	TRBJ2-2	NA	NA	CASSLAGNTGELFF	TGCGCCAGCAGCTTGGCCGGTAACACCGGGGAGCTGTTTTTT
TRBV7-8	TRBJ2-2	NA	NA	CASGDRVNTGELFF	TGTGCCAGCGGCGACAGAGTCAACACCGGGGAGCTGTTTTTT
TRBV7-6	TRBJ1-1	NA	TRBD1	CASSLGNRGTTEAFF	TGTGCCAGCAGCTTAGGTAACAGGGGTACCACTGAAGCTTTCTTT
TRBV5-4	TRBJ2-1	NA	TRBD2	CASSSSGGYSNEQFF	TGTGCCAGCAGCTCTAGCGGGGGGTACAGTAATGAGCAGTTCTTC
TRBV19	TRBJ1-2	NA	TRBD1	CASNPGGKTSYGYTF	TGTGCCAGTAACCCAGGGGGCAAAACATCCTATGGCTACACCTTC
TRBV10-3	TRBJ1-1	NA	NA	CAISESRDTEAFF	TGTGCCATCAGTGAGTCGCGGGACACTGAAGCTTTCTTT
TRBV2	TRBJ2-7	many	TRBD1	CASKSGTGVGEQYF	TGTGCCAGCAAGAGCGGGACAGGGGTGGGCGAGCAGTACTTC
TRBV2	TRBJ1-1	NA	NA	CASTLMPQVDTEAFF	TGTGCCAGCACCCTAATGCCACAGGTGGACACTGAAGCTTTCTTT
TRBV5-1	TRBJ2-2	NA	NA	CASSHGFTGELFF	TGCGCCAGCAGCCACGGGTTCACCGGGGAGCTGTTTTTT
TRBV4-1	TRBJ1-2	NA	NA	CASSQTGTPFTGGYTF	TGCGCCAGCAGCCAAACCGGGACACCTTTTACTGGTGGCTACACCTTC
TRBV9	TRBJ1-2	NA	NA	CASSVGSTNYGYTF	TGTGCCAGCAGCGTAGGTTCAACTAACTATGGCTACACCTTC
TRBV5-1	TRBJ1-1	NA	NA	CASSLEAGPNTEAFF	TGCGCCAGCAGCTTGGAGGCAGGGCCCAACACTGAAGCTTTCTTT
TRBV11-2	TRBJ1-1	NA	NA	CASSTGRAADTEAFF	TGTGCCAGCAGCACGGGGAGGGCAGCGGACACTGAAGCTTTCTTT
TRBV11-3	TRBJ1-5	NA	TRBD1	CASSPGQGGQPQHF	TGTGCCAGCAGCCCGGGACAGGGAGGCCAGCCCCAGCATTTT
TRBV7-2	TRBJ1-3	NA	NA	CASSLAEGYSGNTIYF	TGTGCCAGCAGCTTAGCGGAGGGGTACTCTGGAAACACCATATATTTT
TRBV5-6	TRBJ2-1	few	NA	CASSFPGYNEQFF	TGTGCCAGCAGCTTCCCAGGCTACAATGAGCAGTTCTTC
TRBV5-4	TRBJ1-2	NA	TRBD1	CASSPGQGATYGYTF	TGTGCCAGCAGCCCCGGACAGGGGGCAACGTATGGCTACACCTTC
TRBV4-1	TRBJ1-2	few	TRBD1	CASSQDRTGFFGYTF	TGCGCCAGCAGCCAAGACCGGACAGGGTTCTTTGGCTACACCTTC
TRBV7-2	TRBJ1-1	NA	NA	CASSQVLVRAFF	TGTGCCAGCAGCCAAGTTTTGGTGAGAGCTTTCTTT
TRBV6-6	TRBJ1-6	NA	NA	CASSYSRDNSPLHF	TGTGCCAGCAGTTACTCCAGGGATAATTCACCCCTCCACTTT
TRBV29-1	TRBJ2-2	NA	NA	CSVSPHMDTGELFF	TGCAGCGTCTCCCCCCACATGGACACCGGGGAGCTGTTTTTT
TRBV3-1/TRBV3-2	TRBJ1-5	NA	NA	CASSQDRTGQPQHF	TGTGCCAGCAGCCAAGATCGTACGGGTCAGCCCCAGCATTTT
TRBV30	TRBJ1-3	NA	TRBD1	CAWSAKTGQGRAGNTIYF	TGTGCCTGGAGTGCGAAAACGGGACAGGGGAGAGCTGGAAACACCATATATTTT
TRBV7-2	TRBJ2-1	NA	NA	CASSLLRLNEQFF	TGTGCCAGCAGCTTATTGCGGCTCAATGAGCAGTTCTTC
TRBV4-2	TRBJ2-2	NA	TRBD2	CASSQDSGGPGGELFF	TGTGCCAGCAGCCAAGACTCGGGAGGGCCAGGCGGGGAGCTGTTTTTT
TRBV19	TRBJ1-1	NA	NA	CASSTPRQMNTEAFF	TGTGCCAGTAGTACCCCCCGACAGATGAACACTGAAGCTTTCTTT
TRBV30	TRBJ1-1	many	NA	CAALAAPGTEAFF	TGTGCGGCCCTGGCCGCCCCGGGAACTGAAGCTTTCTTT
TRBV10-3	TRBJ1-4	NA	TRBD1	CAISGGPGQGNEKLFF	TGTGCCATCAGTGGAGGACCGGGACAGGGTAATGAAAAACTGTTTTTT
TRBV5-1	TRBJ2-7	NA	NA	CASSLGQGGYEQYF	TGCGCCAGCAGCTTGGGTCAGGGTGGCTACGAGCAGTACTTC
TRBV3-1/TRBV3-2	TRBJ1-1	once	NA	CASSQNGKGAFF	TGTGCCAGCAGCCAGAACGGGAAGGGAGCTTTCTTT
TRBV29-1	TRBJ2-2	NA	NA	CSVTSTGELFF	TGCAGCGTGACTAGCACCGGGGAGCTGTTTTTT
TRBV5-1	TRBJ2-7	NA	TRBD1	CASSINPGTGLEQYF	TGCGCCAGCAGCATCAACCCCGGGACAGGGTTAGAGCAGTACTTC
TRBV7-8	TRBJ2-5	NA	NA	CASSPGGQGVGGQETQYF	TGTGCCAGCAGCCCAGGCGGGCAGGGGGTAGGAGGGCAAGAGACCCAGTACTTC
TRBV7-2	TRBJ2-5	few	TRBD2	CASSFSGRIQETQYF	TGTGCCAGCAGCTTTAGCGGGAGGATTCAAGAGACCCAGTACTTC
TRBV18	TRBJ1-2	NA	NA	CASSAYRETNYGYTF	TGTGCCAGCTCGGCGTACAGGGAGACTAACTATGGCTACACCTTC
TRBV7-8	TRBJ1-5	NA	NA	CASSKTGTSVGGNQPQHF	TGTGCCAGCAGCAAAACCGGGACATCAGTCGGGGGCAATCAGCCCCAGCATTTT
TRBV6-5	TRBJ2-1	NA	TRBD2	CASMREGSYNEQFF	TGTGCCAGCATGCGGGAGGGTTCCTACAATGAGCAGTTCTTC
TRBV18	TRBJ2-2	NA	NA	CASSPPMGRELFF	TGTGCCAGCTCACCACCAATGGGCCGGGAGCTGTTTTTT
TRBV11-1	TRBJ2-7	NA	TRBD2	CASSASGTKYEQYF	TGTGCCAGCAGCGCATCCGGGACTAAGTACGAGCAGTACTTC
TRBV9	TRBJ2-2	NA	TRBD2	CASSVDRSGRAGTGELFF	TGTGCCAGCAGCGTAGATAGGAGCGGGAGGGCCGGAACCGGGGAGCTGTTTTTT
TRBV2	TRBJ1-5	NA	TRBD1	CASHGARTGGYQPQHF	TGTGCCAGCCACGGGGCCCGGACAGGGGGTTATCAGCCCCAGCATTTT
TRBV7-2	TRBJ1-2	few	NA	CASSLPANYGYTF	TGTGCCAGCAGCCTCCCAGCTAACTATGGCTACACCTTC